The 25 T cell receptor beta chains reported below all come from one sample, sequenced in a study of blood T cell repertoires in COVID-19. Profiling relied on immunoSEQ multiplex PCR, and the TCRdb table lists in-frame clones only, not all of them. The data hold some 99,000 clones, with 80% observed a single time. Sequencing used peripheral blood. Source of these receptors: a human donor in a cohort sampled during active or convalescent COVID-19.

This chain joins TRBV7-6 and TRBJ2-5; 7 nucleotides align to TRBD2. The germline gives CDR1 SGHVS, CDR2 FNYEAQ. The CDR3 runs to 13 residues. The J segment lost 7 bases and the V segment lost 5 bases, leaving 7 bases of the junction unmatched. CDR3 bases: TGTGCCAGCAGCCCCGCGTGGGAGGGGACCCAGTACTTC. As protein: CASSPAWEGTQYF.

The chain uses TRBV21-1 and TRBJ2-2; the table gives TRBD1 as D, unverified against the DNA. TRBV21-1 is reported as a pseudogene. The CDR3 totals 16 residues. The CDR3, as DNA: TGTGCCAGCCCTACCGGACAGGCTGCGAACACCGGGGAGCTGTTTTTT. Its translation is CASPTGQAANTGELFF.

This clone was seen repeatedly, ten times or more. The chain joins TRBV19 to TRBJ2-2; D might be TRBD2 (7 bases). The germline V gene encodes CDR1 LNHDA and CDR2 SQIVND (reference sequence). V lost 2 bases and J 5 bases, leaving 15 bases between the germline ends. This CDR3 spans 16 amino acids. CDR3: CASSIYRGAMTGELFF. In DNA, the CDR3 is TGTGCCAGTAGTATATATCGGGGGGCGATGACCGGGGAGCTGTTTTTT.

The rearrangement joins TRBV14 to TRBJ1-1, with 7 bases fitting TRBD1. Unmatched junction bases numbered 11, after V lost 4 bases and J lost 0 bases. The CDR3 is 17 residues long. Germline lookup yields CDR1 SGHDN and CDR2 FVKESK. The DNA of the CDR3 is TGTGCCAGCAGCCCCACCGACAGGGTTCGGGTGAACACTGAAGCTTTCTTT. It translates to CASSPTDRVRVNTEAFF.

The chain joins TRBV15 to TRBJ1-6; TRBD1 agrees at 7 bases. The CDR3 runs to 18 residues. CDR1 and CDR2 (germline): LNHNV, YYDKDF (reference sequence). Trimming took 1 base from V and 6 from J; bases not matched to a gene: 12. CDR3 in DNA: TGTGCCACCAGCAGAGGGGTAGAGACAGGGATGAGTAATTCACCCCTCCACTTT. This sequence encodes CATSRGVETGMSNSPLHF.

J is TRBJ1-5 and V is TRBV5-8; TRBD1 agrees at 10 bases. CDR1 and CDR2 (germline): SGHTS, YDEGEE. The CDR3 runs 16 residues. Losses at the gene ends were 1 base for V and 4 bases for J; bases not matched to a gene: 5. This CDR3 is CASSLNRGQGNQPQHF. CDR3 nucleotide sequence: TGTGCCAGCAGCTTGAATCGGGGACAGGGGAATCAGCCCCAGCATTTT.

This chain's CDR3 is CASSLLRQGLGQPQHF. The CDR3 nucleotides are TGTGCCAGCAGCTTACTTCGCCAGGGGCTGGGGCAGCCCCAGCATTTT. The genes are TRBV7-8 and TRBJ1-5, with D perhaps TRBD1 (6 bases). Germline CDR1 is SGHVS and CDR2 is FQNEAQ. The V and J ends lost 2 bases and 7 bases respectively, with 18 bases between them. The CDR3 consists of 16 residues.

This rearrangement joins TRBV18 to TRBJ2-1; possible D gene TRBD2, 5 bases. The CDR3 consists of 13 residues. Trimming shortened V by 2 bases and J by 8 bases, and 10 bases separated the two germline ends. From germline, CDR1 is KGHSH and CDR2 LQKENI. CDR3 sequence reads: CASSPAEDHEQFF. The CDR3, as DNA: TGTGCCAGCTCACCAGCGGAGGATCATGAGCAGTTCTTC.

The V gene is TRBV7-8, the J gene TRBJ1-2; 7 bases agree with TRBD1. Germline values: CDR1 SGHVS, CDR2 FQNEAQ. The CDR3 totals 15 residues. With V trimmed by 3 bases and J by 0 bases, 4 bases remained unmatched. The chain's CDR3 is CASSFRQGPNYGYTF. The CDR3 nucleotides are TGTGCCAGCAGCTTCCGACAGGGACCTAACTATGGCTACACCTTC.

This clone was detected only a few times. The V gene is TRBV7-8, the J gene TRBJ2-3; 14 bases are a match to TRBD2. The junction had 3 bases not matched to a gene; V was cut back by 6 bases and J by 4 bases. Germline CDR1 SGHVS, CDR2 FQNEAQ. CDR3 length equals 15 residues. The CDR3 DNA follows: TGTGCCAGCAGACCGACTAGCGGGGGGGCAGATACGCAGTATTTT. This codes for CASRPTSGGADTQYF.

This chain joins TRBV9 and TRBJ2-7; the match to TRBD1 covers 7 bases. This CDR3 contains 16 residues. Germline CDR1 and CDR2: SGDLS and YYNGEE. Unmatched junction bases numbered 14, after V lost 4 bases and J lost 4 bases. The CDR3 sequence is CASSPRPGTALYEQYF. As DNA, the CDR3 is TGTGCCAGCAGCCCCCGTCCCGGGACAGCTTTATACGAGCAGTACTTC.

This clone was recorded once. The chain employs TRBV11-2 and TRBJ2-5; possibly TRBD1 for D (5 bases). CDR1 and CDR2 (germline): SGHAT, FQNNGV. Deletions cut 5 bases from V and 4 bases from J, with 20 bases between. The CDR3 extends over 16 amino acids. The CDR3, as DNA: TGTGCCAGCAGCCATCCTGCGTCCAGGGCTGGAGAGACCCAGTACTTC. Protein product: CASSHPASRAGETQYF.

The CDR3 nucleotides are TGTGCCAGCTCCGCCGGGGGGGCGACCTACAATGAGCAGTTCTTC. Translated: CASSAGGATYNEQFF. The chain combines TRBV18 with TRBJ2-1, with 8 bases that match TRBD2. The CDR3 spans 15 residues. Germline CDR1 is KGHSH and CDR2 is LQKENI. With 6 bases clipped from V and 2 bases from J, the junction kept 6 bases outside the gene matches.

The chain joins TRBV6-6 to TRBJ2-7, with D uncertain. The V end was cut by 4 bases, the J end by 0 bases, with 4 bases between. The V gene's germline CDR1 is MNHNY and CDR2 SVGAGI (reference sequence). The CDR3 is made up of 12 amino acids. CDR3 bases: TGTGCCAGCAGTTCGAGCTCCTACGAGCAGTACTTC. Residues: CASSSSSYEQYF.

This chain links TRBV10-3 with TRBJ1-2; a possible D gene is TRBD1 (5 bases). CDR1 and CDR2 from the germline V gene are ENHRY and SYGVKD. The CDR3 contains 14 residues. Trimming stripped 0 bases from V and 4 bases from J, with 9 bases between. CDR3 bases: TGTGCCATCAGTGAGTCCCCAGGGCCCTATGGCTACACCTTC. It yields the protein CAISESPGPYGYTF.

The rearrangement uses TRBV5-8 and TRBJ2-7; D may be TRBD2 (6 bases). From germline, CDR1 is SGHTS and CDR2 YDEGEE. The CDR3 consists of 12 residues. V lost 4 bases to trimming and J lost 12 bases, with 17 bases between them. In DNA, the CDR3 is TGTGCCAGCAGCAGTGGTACGGGAGAGAGGTACTTC. It codes for CASSSGTGERYF.

The chain recombines TRBV28 with TRBJ2-7; D not resolved. CDR3 length: 14 amino acids. CDR1 is MDHEN, CDR2 SYDVKM, per germline. Trimming shortened V by 6 bases and J by 5 bases, and 17 bases separated the two germline ends. CDR3 DNA: TGTGCCAGCAGCCTGACATTCAAGCAAGACGAGCAGTACTTC. Encoded protein: CASSLTFKQDEQYF.

V gene TRBV6-2 or TRBV6-3 combines with J gene TRBJ1-1, with unresolved D. The V end lost 2 bases, the J end lost 0 bases, and 7 bases lay between the germline ends. Germline CDR1 is MNHEY and CDR2 is SVGEGT. The CDR3 is 14 amino acids. The CDR3 nucleotides are TGTGCCAGCAGTTACATAGATATGAACACTGAAGCTTTCTTT. Residues: CASSYIDMNTEAFF.

The chain is built from TRBV4-3 and TRBJ2-7; TRBD1 matches 7 bases. After removal of 4 bases from V and 0 bases from J, the junction contained 6 bases not matched to a gene. The CDR3 is 15 amino acids. Per the germline V gene, CDR1 is LGHNA and CDR2 is YSLEER. CDR3 bases: TGCGCCAGCAGCCTGGGCAGGGGGAGCTCCTACGAGCAGTACTTC. Translated, it gives CASSLGRGSSYEQYF.

V and J are TRBV9 and TRBJ2-7, with 9 bases lining up with TRBD1. V dropped 2 bases and J dropped 6; count of bases not matched to a gene: 6. This CDR3 has 14 residues. CDR1 and CDR2 from the germline V gene are SGDLS and YYNGEE. CDR3 DNA sequence: TGTGCCAGCAGCGTGGGGACAGGGACACCCGAGCAGTACTTC. It encodes CASSVGTGTPEQYF.

V and J are TRBV6-5 and TRBJ1-4, with TRBD1 identical over 10 bases. This CDR3 is 15 amino acids long. Germline-derived CDR1 and CDR2 are MNHEY and SVGAGI. V gave up 6 bases and J gave up 8 bases; unmatched junction bases: 9. The CDR3: CASSDGTGVGEKLFF. Here the CDR3 DNA reads TGTGCCAGCAGCGACGGGACAGGGGTAGGCGAAAAACTGTTTTTT.

The J gene is TRBJ1-3, the V gene TRBV18, with a possible D match to TRBD1 (6 bases). V lost 4 bases to trimming and J lost 1 base, with 17 bases between them. Germline V gene sequence: CDR1 KGHSH, CDR2 LQKENI. This CDR3 has 17 residues. The CDR3 sequence: CASSRMEQGMSGNTIYF. CDR3 nucleotides: TGTGCCAGCTCACGGATGGAACAGGGTATGTCTGGAAACACCATATATTTT.

V gene TRBV7-6 combines with J gene TRBJ2-7; tentatively, D is TRBD2 (5 bases). CDR3 length: 15 amino acids. The germline V and J ends were trimmed by 5 bases and 2 bases, with 16 bases remaining between them. The germline gives CDR1 SGHVS, CDR2 FNYEAQ. In DNA, the CDR3 is TGTGCCAGCAGCCCAGGTCTGGACGGGGCCTACGAGCAGTACTTC. Its translation is CASSPGLDGAYEQYF.

The V gene is TRBV7-6, the J gene TRBJ1-2; TRBD1 matches at 8 bases. Germline V gene lookup returns CDR1 SGHVS and CDR2 FNYEAQ. V lost 10 bases, J lost 1 base, and 11 bases stayed unmatched. CDR3 size: 15 residues. Here the CDR3 reads CAIRQGIGFNYGYTF. DNA for the CDR3: TGTGCCATCAGACAGGGGATTGGGTTTAACTATGGCTACACCTTC.

The chain uses TRBV27 and TRBJ1-5; TRBD1 is a possible D gene (5 bases). Germline-derived CDR1 and CDR2 are MNHEY and SMNVEV (reference sequence). V was shortened by 8 bases and J by 3 bases, with 17 bases between the two germline ends. The CDR3 is made up of 15 amino acids. The CDR3 DNA reads TGTGCCAGCGGATTTTCGCAGGGCCCCAATCAGCCCCAGCATTTT. It yields the protein CASGFSQGPNQPQHF.